This T cell receptor (beta chain) originates from a study of T-cell memory formation after mild COVID-19. Across the study: TCR clustering was largely donor specific.

As for this clonotype: Its antigen is unknown.

TCRdb called the 5' RACE reads again in MiXCR, with one record for every CDR3 protein. The table lists hundreds of thousands of distinct CDR3 sequences, 28% of them singletons. General study points: Cross-reactive memory seemingly joined, as some responding clones were found in pre-infection memory. CD8+ contracting clones occupied EMRA, while CD4+ ones occupied mainly CM and EM.

Germline-derived CDR1 and CDR2 are SGHDN and FVKESK. Trimming pared 2 bases from V and 1 base from J, leaving 9 bases between. This CDR3 is 14 amino acids long. This chain connects TRBV14 to TRBJ2-7, with a weak D call TRBD1 (6 bases). Material for sequencing was PBMCs or a T cell subset sorted from them (not recorded which). The clonotype was recovered from an adult woman who had mild COVID-19 (a few samples of this study predate the infection). Cell type and time point are not known. Here the CDR3 reads CASSQSGQSYEQYF. In nucleotides, the CDR3 is TGTGCCAGCAGCCAATCTGGACAGTCCTACGAGCAGTACTTC. The full variable domain, its missing parts supplied by reference TRBV14 and TRBJ2-7, is EAGVTQFPSHSVIEKGQTVTLRCDPISGHDNLYWYRRVMGKEIKFLLHFVKESKQDESGMPNNRFLAERTGGTYSTLKVQPAELEDSGVYFCASSQSGQSYEQYFGPGTRLTVT.